These T cell receptor beta chains were read from a single sample in a study of technical replicates of blood from a few donors. Libraries were prepared by immunoSEQ multiplex PCR; TCRdb keeps only in-frame clonotypes and omits some of them. The sample carries about 59,000 clones, about 94% recorded once. Material for sequencing was PBMCs. All receptors come from a human donor in good health. Some clones in this sample may be carry-over from other donors' samples. CDR3s include the opening cysteine and the closing phenylalanine or tryptophan. Each record gives: D gene, V gene, clone size, J gene, CDR3 protein, CDR3 DNA. A D gene is named only where the DNA matches it firmly. Part of the rows lack a size; the others show once, few, many or a class for expanded clones.

d_call: TRBD1; v_call: TRBV10-1; clone_size: NA; j_call: TRBJ1-2; cdr3_aa: CAGAGGGVYGYTF; cdr3_nt: TGCGCCGGCGCAGGGGGCGGTGTTTATGGCTACACCTTC
d_call: TRBD1; v_call: TRBV7-2; clone_size: NA; j_call: TRBJ1-1; cdr3_aa: CASGPGQGAEAFF; cdr3_nt: TGTGCCAGCGGTCCGGGACAGGGCGCTGAAGCTTTCTTT
d_call: TRBD2; v_call: TRBV27; clone_size: NA; j_call: TRBJ2-5; cdr3_aa: CASSHSKRGGRLETQYF; cdr3_nt: TGTGCCAGCAGCCATTCCAAGCGGGGGGGCCGTTTAGAGACCCAGTACTTC
d_call: TRBD1; v_call: TRBV7-2; clone_size: NA; j_call: TRBJ1-5; cdr3_aa: CASSSQQGAHQPQHF; cdr3_nt: TGTGCCAGCAGCTCCCAACAGGGGGCCCATCAGCCCCAGCATTTT
d_call: NA; v_call: TRBV5-5; clone_size: NA; j_call: TRBJ1-3; cdr3_aa: CASSYGDGVTIYF; cdr3_nt: TGTGCCAGCAGCTACGGAGACGGGGTCACCATATATTTT
d_call: NA; v_call: TRBV5-1; clone_size: NA; j_call: TRBJ1-1; cdr3_aa: CASSFTTGNAEAFF; cdr3_nt: TGCGCCAGCAGCTTCACGACAGGCAACGCTGAAGCTTTCTTT
d_call: TRBD2; v_call: TRBV2; clone_size: NA; j_call: TRBJ2-7; cdr3_aa: CASSERAGGGPVEQYF; cdr3_nt: TGTGCCAGCAGTGAAAGAGCGGGGGGAGGCCCTGTCGAGCAGTACTTC
d_call: TRBD1; v_call: TRBV18; clone_size: NA; j_call: TRBJ1-2; cdr3_aa: CASSTDRVDGYTF; cdr3_nt: TGTGCCAGCTCAACCGACAGGGTTGATGGCTACACCTTC
d_call: NA; v_call: TRBV6-5; clone_size: NA; j_call: TRBJ1-2; cdr3_aa: CASSYRENYGYTF; cdr3_nt: TGTGCCAGCAGTTACAGGGAGAACTATGGCTACACCTTC
d_call: NA; v_call: TRBV4-3; clone_size: once; j_call: TRBJ2-7; cdr3_aa: CASSQYVKGGYEQYF; cdr3_nt: TGCGCCAGCAGCCAATATGTTAAGGGGGGGTACGAGCAGTACTTC
d_call: NA; v_call: TRBV7-2; clone_size: NA; j_call: TRBJ2-5; cdr3_aa: CASSLSGVQETQYF; cdr3_nt: TGTGCCAGCAGCTTATCCGGGGTACAAGAGACCCAGTACTTC
d_call: TRBD2; v_call: TRBV11-3; clone_size: NA; j_call: TRBJ2-7; cdr3_aa: CASSSGGYEQYF; cdr3_nt: TGTGCCAGTAGCTCGGGGGGCTACGAGCAGTACTTC
d_call: TRBD1; v_call: TRBV9; clone_size: NA; j_call: TRBJ1-1; cdr3_aa: CASSVEGQGLTEAFF; cdr3_nt: TGTGCCAGCAGCGTAGAAGGACAGGGGCTGACTGAAGCTTTCTTT
d_call: TRBD1; v_call: TRBV5-1; clone_size: once; j_call: TRBJ1-2; cdr3_aa: CASSLEQGQGGYTF; cdr3_nt: TGCGCCAGCAGCTTGGAACAGGGGCAGGGTGGCTACACCTTC
d_call: NA; v_call: TRBV19; clone_size: NA; j_call: TRBJ1-3; cdr3_aa: CASSMGGVGNTIYF; cdr3_nt: TGTGCCAGTAGTATGGGGGGAGTCGGAAACACCATATATTTT
d_call: NA; v_call: TRBV4-3; clone_size: NA; j_call: TRBJ2-7; cdr3_aa: CASSQRTGAYEQYF; cdr3_nt: TGCGCCAGCAGCCAACGCACGGGAGCTTACGAGCAGTACTTC
d_call: NA; v_call: TRBV2; clone_size: NA; j_call: TRBJ1-1; cdr3_aa: CASTWGPGTPEAFF; cdr3_nt: TGTGCCAGCACTTGGGGCCCAGGAACCCCTGAAGCTTTCTTT
d_call: TRBD1; v_call: TRBV29-1; clone_size: NA; j_call: TRBJ1-5; cdr3_aa: CSVRTGDQPQHF; cdr3_nt: TGCAGCGTAAGGACAGGGGATCAGCCCCAGCATTTT
d_call: TRBD2; v_call: TRBV9; clone_size: NA; j_call: TRBJ2-5; cdr3_aa: CASSGGALAGSETQYF; cdr3_nt: TGTGCCAGCAGCGGGGGGGCTTTAGCGGGATCAGAGACCCAGTACTTC
d_call: NA; v_call: TRBV5-1; clone_size: once; j_call: TRBJ2-1; cdr3_aa: CASSSRGKNNEQFF; cdr3_nt: TGCGCCAGCAGCTCGAGGGGGAAGAACAATGAGCAGTTCTTC
d_call: TRBD2; v_call: TRBV2; clone_size: NA; j_call: TRBJ2-1; cdr3_aa: CASKLASSYNEQFF; cdr3_nt: TGTGCCAGCAAACTAGCGTCCTCCTACAATGAGCAGTTCTTC
d_call: TRBD1; v_call: TRBV25-1; clone_size: NA; j_call: TRBJ1-1; cdr3_aa: CASSQQGSVTEAFF; cdr3_nt: TGTGCCAGCAGTCAACAGGGGAGTGTGACTGAAGCTTTCTTT